This TCR beta chain was captured by sequencing in a study of blood T cell repertoires in COVID-19. CDR3 length: 15 residues. Germline V gene sequence: CDR1 LGHDT, CDR2 YNNKEL (reference sequence). The V end lost 1 base, the J end lost 2 bases, and 6 bases lay between the germline ends. Produced via immunoSEQ multiplex PCR; TCRdb's table is partial and in-frame only. Found here are 250,000 to 300,000 clones, roughly 91% of them singletons; the top ten hold around 1.9%. Sample: PBMCs or T cells enriched from blood (not recorded which). V is TRBV3-1 (or the pseudogene TRBV3-2) and J is TRBJ2-6; no reliable D call. The origin of this receptor is a woman in her fifties or sixties who had recovered from COVID-19. The CDR3 region has the DNA TGTGCCAGCAGCCAAGGAGCCGCTGGGGCCAACGTCCTGACTTTC. Translating gives CASSQGAAGANVLTF.